Below are 9 T cell receptor beta chains sequenced from a single sample in a study of cytomegalovirus exposure and HLA in healthy donors. Vbeta (60) and Jbeta (13) primers were used in the PCR. Generated by immunoSEQ multiplex PCR, the TCRdb table keeps only in-frame clones and is missing some. The sample includes 170,000 or so clones, approximately 80% of them seen just once. The specimen sequenced was PBMCs. All receptors come from a man between 18 and 35 years old in good health and CMV-seronegative.

V usage is TRBV9 and J usage is TRBJ2-3, with TRBD2 matching over 8 bases. Losses at the gene ends were 0 bases for V and 0 bases for J; bases not matched to a gene: 6. The CDR3 runs to 17 residues. Per germline, CDR1 SGDLS and CDR2 YYNGEE. CDR3 protein: CASSVGIAGPSTDTQYF. CDR3 sequence (DNA): TGTGCCAGCAGCGTAGGAATAGCGGGGCCAAGCACAGATACGCAGTATTTT.

The chain is built from TRBV5-4 and TRBJ2-1, with D perhaps matching TRBD2 (5 bases). Between the trimmed V and J ends, which lost 9 bases and 9 bases, there was a span of 13 bases. CDR1 is SGHNT and CDR2 is YYREEE in the germline V gene (reference sequence). CDR3 length: 11 residues. CDR3 nucleotide sequence: TGTGCCATAACTCGGGGAGCTGAGCAGTTCTTC. As protein: CAITRGAEQFF.

J is TRBJ1-5 and V is TRBV7-8, with D maybe TRBD1 (5 bases). The V gene lost 3 bases and the J gene lost 5 bases, with 8 bases spanning the gap. The V gene's germline CDR1 is SGHVS and CDR2 FQNEAQ. This CDR3 has 13 amino acids. CDR3 nucleotides: TGTGCCAGCAGCTTTGACAGACATCAGCCCCAGCATTTT. It encodes CASSFDRHQPQHF.

This clone was seen a few times. The V call is TRBV21-1, the J call TRBJ2-7; the table's D call of TRBD2 was not tested on the DNA. TRBV21-1 is a documented pseudogene. The CDR3 contains 11 residues. Here the CDR3 reads CASSKGAGEYF. The CDR3 region has the DNA TGTGCCAGCAGCAAAGGAGCGGGGGAGTACTTC.

This sequence joins TRBV5-1 and TRBJ2-3; tentatively, D is TRBD2 (6 bases). The CDR3 is 13 residues long. Germline CDR1 is SGHRS and CDR2 is YFSETQ. V was trimmed by 3 bases and J by 4 bases, leaving 9 bases between them. For the CDR3, the DNA is TGCGCCAGCAGCTGGGACTCTCCAGATACGCAGTATTTT. Protein: CASSWDSPDTQYF. Full variable domain (outside the CDR3, taken from reference TRBV5-1 and TRBJ2-3): KAGVTQTPRYLIKTRGQQVTLSCSPISGHRSVSWYQQTPGQGLQFLFEYFSETQRNKGNFPGRFSGRQFSNSRSEMNVSTLELGDSALYLCASSWDSPDTQYFGPGTRLTVL.

V is TRBV28 and J is TRBJ2-1, with TRBD2 identical over 7 bases. In germline, CDR1 is MDHEN, CDR2 SYDVKM. This CDR3 has 16 amino acids. J lost 8 bases, V lost 5 bases, and 15 bases had no gene match. The CDR3 sequence: CASSLPRRLASYEQFF. The CDR3 DNA reads as TGTGCCAGCAGTCTCCCTAGGCGACTAGCAAGCTATGAGCAGTTCTTC. Filled out from reference TRBV28 and TRBJ2-1, the complete variable domain reads DVKVTQSSRYLVKRTGEKVFLECVQDMDHENMFWYRQDPGLGLRLIYFSYDVKMKEKGDIPEGYSVSREKKERFSLILESASTNQTSMYLCASSLPRRLASYEQFFGPGTRLTVL.

The chain links TRBV5-4 to TRBJ2-1; 7 bases are shared with TRBD2. V shed 4 bases and J 4 bases; nucleotides not matched to a gene: 8. The CDR3 loop spans 15 amino acids. Germline assignment: CDR1 SGHNT and CDR2 YYREEE (reference sequence). CDR3 region: CASSPKGGFYNEQFF. In DNA, the CDR3 is TGTGCCAGCAGCCCGAAGGGAGGGTTTTACAATGAGCAGTTCTTC.

The chain is built from TRBV5-1 and TRBJ2-7, with D tentatively TRBD2 (6 bases). Germline V gene sequence: CDR1 SGHRS, CDR2 YFSETQ. V lost 2 bases and J lost 6, with 15 bases in between. The CDR3 consists of 14 residues. CDR3 DNA: TGCGCCAGCAGCTTTGGAGGGGACCCCTCCGAGCAGTACTTC. Translated: CASSFGGDPSEQYF.

The V gene is TRBV2, the J gene TRBJ2-3; D gene uncertain. CDR3 length: 11 residues. Germline CDR1 is SNHLY and CDR2 is FYNNEI. Trimming shortened V by 7 bases and J by 4 bases, and 6 bases separated the two germline ends. The CDR3 region is CASKQPDTQYF. The CDR3 coding sequence is TGTGCCAGCAAACAGCCAGATACGCAGTATTTT.